This T cell receptor (beta chain) was observed in a study of T cell repertoires in aging, cancer and after chemotherapy. Study at large: Roughly 8.8 million TCR reads made up the full dataset.

Amplification of TCR beta used genomic DNA extracted from peripheral blood. This CDR3 region has 16 residues. Germline trimming cut 0 bases from V and 2 bases from J; bases unmatched to any gene: 7. Germline CDR1 reads SGHNT; CDR2 reads YYREEE (reference sequence). TRB rearrangements spanning V, D and J were amplified using mixed TRB-A/B primers. In TCRdb, the multiplex PCR reads were re-called with MiXCR into one record per CDR3 protein. The sample has fewer than 15,000 distinct CDR3 sequences, 35% seen once. This rearrangement joins TRBV5-4 to TRBJ2-7, with 8 bases that match TRBD2. Sequencing was carried out using blood. The sequence came from a human donor in good health. The donor label of this sample is uncertain. The CDR3 nucleotides are TGTGCCAGCAGCTTGGATTCAGCGGGGGATACCTACGAGCAGTACTTC. This encodes CASSLDSAGDTYEQYF. The whole variable domain, remainder taken from reference TRBV5-4 and TRBJ2-7, is ETGVTQSPTHLIKTRGQQVTLRCSSQSGHNTVSWYQQALGQGPQFIFQYYREEENGRGNFPPRFSGLQFPNYSSELNVNALELDDSALYLCASSLDSAGDTYEQYFGPGTRLTVT.